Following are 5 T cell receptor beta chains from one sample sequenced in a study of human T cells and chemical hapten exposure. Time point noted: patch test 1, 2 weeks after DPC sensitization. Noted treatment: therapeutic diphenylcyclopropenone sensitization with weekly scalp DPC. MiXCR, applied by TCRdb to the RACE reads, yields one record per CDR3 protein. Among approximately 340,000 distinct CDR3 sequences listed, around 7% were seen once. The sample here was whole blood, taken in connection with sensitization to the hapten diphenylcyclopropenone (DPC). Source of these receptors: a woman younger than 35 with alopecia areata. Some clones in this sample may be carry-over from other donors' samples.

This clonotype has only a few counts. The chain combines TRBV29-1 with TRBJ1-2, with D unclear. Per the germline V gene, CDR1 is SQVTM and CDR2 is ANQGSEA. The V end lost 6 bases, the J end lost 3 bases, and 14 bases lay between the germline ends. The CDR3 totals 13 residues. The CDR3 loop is CSVVDEPDYGYTF. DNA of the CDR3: TGCAGCGTCGTTGACGAACCTGACTATGGCTACACCTTC.

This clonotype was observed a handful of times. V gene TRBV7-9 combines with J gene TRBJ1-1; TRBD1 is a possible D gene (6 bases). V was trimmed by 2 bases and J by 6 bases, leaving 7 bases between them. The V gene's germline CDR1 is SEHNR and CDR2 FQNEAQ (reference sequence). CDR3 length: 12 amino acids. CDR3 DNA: TGTGCCAGCAGCTTACCAGGGGCTGAAGCTTTCTTT. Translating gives CASSLPGAEAFF.

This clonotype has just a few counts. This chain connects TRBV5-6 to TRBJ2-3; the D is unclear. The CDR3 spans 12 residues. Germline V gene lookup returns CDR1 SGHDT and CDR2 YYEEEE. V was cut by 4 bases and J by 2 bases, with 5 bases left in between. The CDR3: CASSGYTDTQYF. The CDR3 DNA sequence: TGTGCCAGCAGCGGATACACAGATACGCAGTATTTT.

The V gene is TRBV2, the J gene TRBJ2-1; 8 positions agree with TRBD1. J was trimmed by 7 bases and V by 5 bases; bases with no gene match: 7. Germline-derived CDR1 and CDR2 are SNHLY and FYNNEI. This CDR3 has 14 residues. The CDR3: CASSRQGARNEQFF. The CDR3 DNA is TGTGCCAGCAGTAGGCAGGGGGCTCGGAATGAGCAGTTCTTC.

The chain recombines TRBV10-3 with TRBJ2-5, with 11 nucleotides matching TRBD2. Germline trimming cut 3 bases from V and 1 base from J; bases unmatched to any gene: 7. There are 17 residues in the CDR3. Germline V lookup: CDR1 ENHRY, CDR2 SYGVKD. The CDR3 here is CAISDTSGGSIQETQYF. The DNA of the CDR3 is TGTGCCATCAGTGATACTAGCGGGGGTTCGATCCAAGAGACCCAGTACTTC.